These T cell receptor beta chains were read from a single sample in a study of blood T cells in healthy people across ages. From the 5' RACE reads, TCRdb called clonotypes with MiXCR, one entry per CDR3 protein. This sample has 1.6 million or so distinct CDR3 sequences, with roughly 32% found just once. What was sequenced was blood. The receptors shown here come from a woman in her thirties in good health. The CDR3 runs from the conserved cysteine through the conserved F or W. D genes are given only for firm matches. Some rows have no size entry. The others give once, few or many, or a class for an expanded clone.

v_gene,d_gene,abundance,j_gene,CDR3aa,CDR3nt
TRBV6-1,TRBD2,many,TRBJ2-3,CASSLAGGPPDTQYF,TGTGCCAGCAGTCTAGCGGGGGGGCCCCCAGATACGCAGTATTTT
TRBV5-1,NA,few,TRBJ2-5,CASSFGGGWQDKETQYF,TGCGCCAGCAGCTTCGGTGGGGGATGGCAGGATAAAGAGACCCAGTACTTC
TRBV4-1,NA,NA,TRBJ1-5,CASGQARGHQPQHF,TGCGCCAGCGGCCAAGCGAGAGGCCATCAGCCCCAGCATTTT
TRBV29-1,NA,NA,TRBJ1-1,CSVEDYAMNTEAFF,TGCAGCGTTGAAGATTACGCAATGAACACTGAAGCTTTCTTT
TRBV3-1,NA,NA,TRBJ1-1,CASSQLRGAEAFF,TGTGCCAGCAGCCAATTGCGAGGGGCTGAAGCTTTCTTT
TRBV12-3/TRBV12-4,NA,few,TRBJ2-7,CASSFRDPYEQYF,TGTGCCAGCAGTTTTAGGGATCCCTACGAGCAGTACTTC
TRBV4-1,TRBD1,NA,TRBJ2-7,CASNQETGNYEQYF,TGCGCCAGCAACCAGGAGACAGGGAATTACGAGCAGTACTTC
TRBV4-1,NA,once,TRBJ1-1,CASSQGKQRRMNTEAFF,TGCGCCAGCAGCCAAGGAAAACAGAGACGTATGAACACTGAAGCTTTCTTT
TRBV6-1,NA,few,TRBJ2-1,CASSDWRATIPNEQFF,TGTGCCAGCAGTGACTGGAGGGCGACTATCCCAAACGAGCAGTTCTTC
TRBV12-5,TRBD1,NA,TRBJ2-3,CASGLTDRSTDTQYF,TGTGCTAGTGGTTTGACGGACAGGAGCACAGATACGCAGTATTTT
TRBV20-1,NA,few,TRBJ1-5,CSLTPPGAFNQPQHF,TGCAGTCTTACTCCCCCAGGGGCCTTCAATCAGCCCCAGCATTTT
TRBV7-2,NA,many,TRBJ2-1,CASSLSLVGQGLIHNEQFF,TGTGCCAGCAGCTTAAGCTTGGTTGGGCAGGGGCTAATTCACAATGAGCAGTTCTTC
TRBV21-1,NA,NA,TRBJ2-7,CASSKVQGNSYEQYF,TGTGCCAGCAGCAAGGTTCAGGGAAACTCCTACGAGCAGTACTTC
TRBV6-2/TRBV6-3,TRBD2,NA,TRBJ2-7,CASSTPLAGKYEQYF,TGTGCCAGCAGTACCCCACTAGCGGGAAAGTACGAGCAGTACTTC
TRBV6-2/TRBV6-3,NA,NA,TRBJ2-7,CASSYVRGNTHEQYF,TGTGCCAGCAGCTACGTAAGAGGGAATACCCACGAGCAGTACTTC
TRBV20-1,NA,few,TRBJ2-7,CSASGQGTYEQYF,TGCAGTGCTAGCGGTCAGGGAACCTACGAGCAGTACTTC
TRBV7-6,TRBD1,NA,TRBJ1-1,CASSANSGTGRTEAFF,TGTGCCAGCAGCGCAAATTCCGGGACAGGGAGAACTGAAGCTTTCTTT
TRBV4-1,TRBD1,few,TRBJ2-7,CASSQEGAGGGEQYF,TGCGCCAGCAGCCAAGAGGGTGCAGGGGGCGGCGAGCAGTACTTC
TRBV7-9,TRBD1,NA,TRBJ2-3,CASSLEYTGVWTDTQYF,TGTGCCAGCAGCTTAGAGTATACAGGGGTCTGGACAGATACGCAGTATTTT
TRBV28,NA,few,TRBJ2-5,CASTPLGLDKKTQYF,TGTGCCAGCACTCCACTCGGGCTAGATAAAAAGACCCAGTACTTC
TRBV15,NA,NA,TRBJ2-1,CATSNLLGSSYNEQFF,TGTGCCACCAGCAATCTACTCGGTAGCTCCTACAATGAGCAGTTCTTC
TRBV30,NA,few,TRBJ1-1,CAWSVRLHTEAFF,TGTGCCTGGAGTGTACGTCTACACACTGAAGCTTTCTTT
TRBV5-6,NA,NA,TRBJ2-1,CTSSLRGGRYNEQFF,TGTACCAGCAGCTTGAGGGGGGGACGCTACAATGAGCAGTTCTTC
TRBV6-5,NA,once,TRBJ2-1,CASSVAQGNEQFF,TGTGCCAGCAGTGTCGCCCAGGGCAATGAGCAGTTCTTC
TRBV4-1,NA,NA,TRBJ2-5,CASSRDGRSVEQYF,TGTGCCAGCAGCAGGGACGGCAGGTCTGTGGAGCAGTACTTC
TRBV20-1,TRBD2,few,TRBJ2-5,CSAALAGVGETQYF,TGCAGTGCTGCCCTAGCGGGAGTCGGAGAGACCCAGTACTTC